This entry concerns a single T cell receptor beta chain. The CDR3 has 15 amino acids. Germline V gene lookup returns CDR1 MDHEN and CDR2 SYDVKM. With 5 bases removed from V and 0 bases from J, the gap between germline ends came to 13 bases. This sample is part of a study of shared T cell receptors in the human thymus. Profiling relied on immunoSEQ multiplex PCR, and the TCRdb table lists in-frame clones only, not all of them. In the table there are about 710,000 clones, more than 70% of which are singletons. These sequences were also reported in another study, on human thymus T cells. From that paper: The donors were infants in Finland with congenital heart defects, otherwise immunologically healthy. Thymic resections from corrective heart surgery supplied the tissue. Repertoires sampled from thymus and blood appeared biased in V and J gene usage. Highly overlapping thymic repertoires in unrelated individuals were reported by related research.

This rearrangement joins TRBV28 to TRBJ1-1, with a tentative D call TRBD1 (6 bases). Specimen: thymocytes. This TCR derives from a boy less than two years old with a congenital heart defect. CDR3 sequence reads: CASSPPQGLNTEAFF. In DNA form, the CDR3 reads TGTGCCAGCAGTCCCCCCCAGGGGTTGAACACTGAAGCTTTCTTT.